Listed below are T cell receptor beta chains from one sample, sequenced in a study of blood T cell repertoires in COVID-19. Clones were read by immunoSEQ multiplex PCR, and TCRdb kept only the in-frame ones, dropping some. This sample has approximately 280,000 clones, with around 90% found just once. Material for sequencing was peripheral blood. The source of these receptors is a woman aged 30 to 39 with COVID-19, enrolled during active disease. Both conserved end residues are part of each CDR3. The D gene is left open where the match is weak. Expanded clones are given a class, and other clones once, few, many or no size at all.

v_call: TRBV30
clone_size: .
j_call: TRBJ2-7
d_call: TRBD2
cdr3_nt: TGTGCCTGGAGTGTCCCCAGCGGGAGGGGCTACGAGCAGTACTTC
cdr3_aa: CAWSVPSGRGYEQYF

v_call: TRBV15
clone_size: .
j_call: TRBJ2-3
d_call: TRBD1
cdr3_nt: TGTGCCACCAGCCTATTCCGACAGGGAAGCACAGATACGCAGTATTTT
cdr3_aa: CATSLFRQGSTDTQYF

v_call: TRBV7-2
clone_size: .
j_call: TRBJ2-7
d_call: .
cdr3_nt: TGTGCCAGCAGCTTAGGGGGCGCGCCCTACGAGCAGTACTTC
cdr3_aa: CASSLGGAPYEQYF

v_call: TRBV14
clone_size: .
j_call: TRBJ2-5
d_call: TRBD2
cdr3_nt: TGTGCCAGCAGCCAAGAAGTGAGACTAGCGGGCCCGAGGGAGACCCAGTACTTC
cdr3_aa: CASSQEVRLAGPRETQYF

v_call: TRBV24-1
clone_size: .
j_call: TRBJ2-5
d_call: TRBD1
cdr3_nt: TGTGCCACCAGCTCACAGGGGCACGAGACCCAGTACTTC
cdr3_aa: CATSSQGHETQYF

v_call: TRBV6-5
clone_size: .
j_call: TRBJ2-7
d_call: .
cdr3_nt: TGTGCCAGCAGTAATCCATTGTCCTACGAGCAGTACTTC
cdr3_aa: CASSNPLSYEQYF

v_call: TRBV30
clone_size: .
j_call: TRBJ2-1
d_call: .
cdr3_nt: TGTGCCTGGAGTCTAGCGACCCCCTACAATGAGCAGTTCTTC
cdr3_aa: CAWSLATPYNEQFF

v_call: TRBV5-1
clone_size: .
j_call: TRBJ1-1
d_call: .
cdr3_nt: TGCGCCAGCAGCTTGGGACAGGCTAACACTGAAGCTTTCTTT
cdr3_aa: CASSLGQANTEAFF

v_call: TRBV5-1
clone_size: .
j_call: TRBJ2-2
d_call: TRBD1
cdr3_nt: TGCGCCAGCAGCCCGCCGAGACAGGGGGCACAGACCGGGGAGCTGTTTTTT
cdr3_aa: CASSPPRQGAQTGELFF

v_call: TRBV18
clone_size: .
j_call: TRBJ1-5
d_call: TRBD1
cdr3_nt: TGTGCCAGCTCACAGACGAGCTCGGGACAGGGGGTCTGGAATCAGCCCCAGCATTTT
cdr3_aa: CASSQTSSGQGVWNQPQHF

v_call: TRBV5-1
clone_size: .
j_call: TRBJ2-7
d_call: .
cdr3_nt: TGCGCCAGCAGCTTGGACAGACCCTACGAGCAGTACTTC
cdr3_aa: CASSLDRPYEQYF

v_call: TRBV7-8
clone_size: .
j_call: TRBJ2-3
d_call: .
cdr3_nt: TGTGCCAGCAGCTTAGCGCGGTCGGCTACAGATACGCAGTATTTT
cdr3_aa: CASSLARSATDTQYF

v_call: TRBV5-1
clone_size: .
j_call: TRBJ1-3
d_call: .
cdr3_nt: TGCGCCAGCAGCTTGGTATCGCTGTCTCGCGGCCTCTCTGGAAACACCATATATTTT
cdr3_aa: CASSLVSLSRGLSGNTIYF

v_call: TRBV2
clone_size: .
j_call: TRBJ2-1
d_call: .
cdr3_nt: TGTGCCAGCAGTGAAGCGGGAGTCTACAATGAGCAGTTCTTC
cdr3_aa: CASSEAGVYNEQFF

v_call: TRBV7-2
clone_size: .
j_call: TRBJ1-5
d_call: .
cdr3_nt: TGTGCCAGCAGCTTAGCCCTGGCGGAGCAGCCCCAGCATTTT
cdr3_aa: CASSLALAEQPQHF

v_call: TRBV11-2
clone_size: few
j_call: TRBJ1-2
d_call: TRBD1
cdr3_nt: TGTGCCAGCAGCCCCAACCATAGGACAGGGGGGGATGGCTACACCTTC
cdr3_aa: CASSPNHRTGGDGYTF

v_call: TRBV5-1
clone_size: .
j_call: TRBJ1-5
d_call: TRBD1
cdr3_nt: TGCGCCAGCAGCCGGACAGGGGGCAATCAGCCCCAGCATTTT
cdr3_aa: CASSRTGGNQPQHF

v_call: TRBV2
clone_size: .
j_call: TRBJ1-5
d_call: .
cdr3_nt: TGTGCCAGCAGTGAACCTTCCAATCAGCCCCAGCATTTT
cdr3_aa: CASSEPSNQPQHF

v_call: TRBV28
clone_size: few
j_call: TRBJ1-5
d_call: TRBD1
cdr3_nt: TGTGCCAGCAGTTTGCGGACAGGGATTGGGCCCCAGCATTTT
cdr3_aa: CASSLRTGIGPQHF

v_call: TRBV7-9
clone_size: .
j_call: TRBJ1-1
d_call: .
cdr3_nt: TGTGCCAGCCGGGGAGAAACAGGGACTGAAGCTTTCTTT
cdr3_aa: CASRGETGTEAFF

v_call: TRBV2
clone_size: .
j_call: TRBJ2-1
d_call: .
cdr3_nt: TGTGCCAGCTCGCGGCGGTCCTACAATGAGCAGTTCTTC
cdr3_aa: CASSRRSYNEQFF

v_call: TRBV2
clone_size: .
j_call: TRBJ2-2
d_call: TRBD1
cdr3_nt: TGTGCCAGCAGGGGGACAGGGGACGGCACCGGGGAGCTGTTTTTT
cdr3_aa: CASRGTGDGTGELFF

v_call: TRBV6-5
clone_size: .
j_call: TRBJ1-5
d_call: .
cdr3_nt: TGTGCCAGCAGTTACTCGAGACAGTATCAGCCCCAGCATTTT
cdr3_aa: CASSYSRQYQPQHF

v_call: TRBV3-1/TRBV3-2
clone_size: .
j_call: TRBJ2-1
d_call: TRBD2
cdr3_nt: TGTGCCAGCATCCCGGGACTAGCGGTACCCTCCTACAATGAGCAGTTCTTC
cdr3_aa: CASIPGLAVPSYNEQFF

v_call: TRBV30
clone_size: .
j_call: TRBJ2-7
d_call: .
cdr3_nt: TGTGCCTGGAGTGTAGGAGGGACCGTCTCCTACGAGCAGTACTTC
cdr3_aa: CAWSVGGTVSYEQYF

v_call: TRBV6-5
clone_size: .
j_call: TRBJ1-1
d_call: TRBD1
cdr3_nt: TGTGCCAGCAGTTACTCGACAGGGACTGAAGCTTTCTTT
cdr3_aa: CASSYSTGTEAFF

v_call: TRBV28
clone_size: .
j_call: TRBJ2-2
d_call: .
cdr3_nt: TGTGCCAGCAGCCCGACCGGGTATAGCGGGGAGCTGTTTTTT
cdr3_aa: CASSPTGYSGELFF

v_call: TRBV9
clone_size: .
j_call: TRBJ2-7
d_call: .
cdr3_nt: TGTGCCAGCAGCGTAGACGCCTGGAGCTCCTACGAGCAGTACTTC
cdr3_aa: CASSVDAWSSYEQYF